This TCR beta chain derives from a study of T-cell memory formation after mild COVID-19. Whole-study findings and limits: Memory from before infection featured some responding clones, which suggests cross-reactive memory joined.

Comment on this clonotype: As yet, its antigen is unknown.

TCRdb re-analysed the 5' RACE reads in MiXCR, keeping a single row per CDR3 protein. The sample has approximately 260,000 distinct CDR3 sequences; over 15% are singletons. This CDR3 has 14 residues. Losses at the gene ends were 4 bases for V and 3 bases for J; bases not matched to a gene: 4. In germline, CDR1 is SGHRS, CDR2 YFSETQ. This TCR was sampled from a man between 18 and 35 years old who had mild COVID-19 (a few samples of this study predate the infection). Cell type and time point are not known. Sequences were obtained from PBMCs or a T cell subset sorted from them (not recorded which). This chain connects TRBV5-1 to TRBJ2-7; TRBD1 matches 10 bases. The chain's CDR3 is CASSTGTGDYEQYF. The CDR3, as DNA: TGCGCCAGCAGCACCGGGACAGGGGACTACGAGCAGTACTTC. Using reference TRBV5-1 and TRBJ2-7 for the parts outside the CDR3, the full variable domain is KAGVTQTPRYLIKTRGQQVTLSCSPISGHRSVSWYQQTPGQGLQFLFEYFSETQRNKGNFPGRFSGRQFSNSRSEMNVSTLELGDSALYLCASSTGTGDYEQYFGPGTRLTVT.